Below, 13 T cell receptor beta chains from the same sample are listed, as sequenced in a study of shared clonotypes between healthy human individuals (dated by TCRdb to the early 2020s). The method behind the library was the immunoSEQ multiplex PCR assay. Entries here come from immuneACCESS through TCRdb and include only in-frame sequences with V and J called. Some clones fail to appear in such tables; in the studies checked, an unresolved V gene covers under half of the shortfall, and the cause of the remainder is unknown. For this sample there are 2 million to 2.5 million clones; just under 95% appear just once. The top ten clones comprise roughly 0.34% of the sample. Specimen: naive CD4+ T cells from PBMCs. The cell subset or site label, read with the paper, signifies: CD45RA+ positively selected. These receptors all come from a man aged 18 to 30 in good health. Some clones in this sample may be carry-over from other donors' samples.

This sequence joins TRBV9 and TRBJ2-5; TRBD1 matches 7 bases. The CDR3 is made up of 16 amino acids. Losses at the gene ends were 1 base for V and 5 bases for J; bases not matched to a gene: 11. Germline V gene data show CDR1 as SGDLS and CDR2 as YYNGEE. CDR3 region: CASSVQSTGRGETQYF. The CDR3 bases are TGTGCCAGCAGCGTACAATCGACAGGGCGTGGGGAGACCCAGTACTTC.

This CDR3 reads CASSQLAGGRTYEQYF. The CDR3 DNA is TGCGCCAGCAGCCAACTGGCGGGGGGGCGTACCTACGAGCAGTACTTC. The chain carries TRBV4-1 and TRBJ2-7, with TRBD2 matching over 9 bases. Trimming took 2 bases from V and 2 from J; bases not matched to a gene: 7. CDR1 is MGHRA and CDR2 is YSYEKL in the germline V gene. This CDR3 has 16 amino acids.

The V and J genes are TRBV7-9 and TRBJ1-1; the D is unclear. Per the germline V gene, CDR1 is SEHNR and CDR2 is FQNEAQ (reference sequence). Trimming cost V 3 bases and J 7 bases, with 9 bases left between them. CDR3 length: 12 amino acids. This chain's CDR3 is CASSFDAGEAFF. The CDR3 DNA is TGTGCCAGCAGCTTCGATGCTGGTGAAGCTTTCTTT.

In its sample, this clone was seen once. This rearrangement joins TRBV6-5 to TRBJ2-7; D is uncertain. The CDR3 is 14 amino acids. The germline V and J ends were trimmed by 5 bases and 5 bases, with 16 bases remaining between them. Germline values: CDR1 MNHEY, CDR2 SVGAGI. CDR3 nucleotides: TGTGCCAGCAGTCCCTTGGGCCCGAGCCACGAGCAGTACTTC. Its protein is CASSPLGPSHEQYF.

The chain links TRBV6-4 to TRBJ2-1; 11 bases line up with TRBD2. The CDR3 is 15 amino acids. Germline V lookup: CDR1 MRHNA, CDR2 SNTAGT. V gave up 5 bases and J gave up 6 bases; unmatched junction bases: 6. The CDR3 loop is CASSNSGRAPNEQFF. CDR3 coding DNA: TGTGCCAGCAGTAATAGCGGGAGGGCCCCCAATGAGCAGTTCTTC.

The chain couples TRBV7-3 to TRBJ2-1; 12 bases fit TRBD2. Looked up from germline, CDR1 is SGHTA and CDR2 is FQGTGA. The junction had 10 bases not matched to a gene; V was cut back by 1 base and J by 0 bases. The CDR3 covers 20 residues. The chain's CDR3 is CASSLMAASGRGSSYNEQFF. The CDR3 DNA reads TGTGCCAGCAGCTTAATGGCGGCTAGCGGGAGGGGAAGCTCCTACAATGAGCAGTTCTTC.

The chain employs TRBV4-1 and TRBJ2-3, with TRBD2 matching over 9 bases. V gave up 2 bases and J gave up 2 bases; unmatched junction bases: 8. The CDR3 loop spans 17 amino acids. Germline V gene lookup returns CDR1 MGHRA and CDR2 YSYEKL. The CDR3 loop reads CASSQLWGTSLTDTQYF. For the CDR3, the DNA is TGCGCCAGCAGCCAACTCTGGGGGACTAGCCTCACAGATACGCAGTATTTT.

The V call is TRBV5-6, the J call TRBJ2-6, with D possibly TRBD1 on 5 matching bases. This CDR3 contains 17 residues. V was pared by 0 bases and J by 1 base, with 11 bases between. Germline V gene sequence: CDR1 SGHDT, CDR2 YYEEEE. CDR3 in DNA: TGTGCCAGCAGCTTGGGGGGTACAGGTTCTGGGGCCAACGTCCTGACTTTC. Translated, it gives CASSLGGTGSGANVLTF.

The J gene is TRBJ2-7, the V gene TRBV7-9; D may be TRBD2 (7 bases). This CDR3 is 16 amino acids long. From germline, CDR1 is SEHNR and CDR2 FQNEAQ (reference sequence). The V end was cut by 5 bases, the J end by 2 bases, with 19 bases between. CDR3 loop: CASSPRGGAPTYEQYF. CDR3 coding DNA: TGTGCCAGCAGCCCCCGTGGGGGGGCCCCAACCTACGAGCAGTACTTC.

In its sample, this clone was seen a few times. This sample includes further DNA sequences coding for the same CDR3. This rearrangement joins TRBV5-4 to TRBJ1-1; D not certain. V gave up 2 bases and J gave up 1 base, with 9 bases separating them. Germline values: CDR1 SGHNT, CDR2 YYREEE (reference sequence). CDR3 size: 14 residues. CDR3 loop: CASSLDLRNTEAFF. The CDR3 DNA sequence: TGTGCCAGCAGCTTAGACCTACGGAACACTGAAGCTTTCTTT.

As regards this clone: Other DNA sequences in this specimen translate into the identical CDR3. V usage is TRBV28 and J usage is TRBJ1-4, with D hard to call. V shed 3 bases and J shed 8 bases, with 7 bases lying between them. The germline V gene has CDR1 MDHEN and CDR2 SYDVKM. This CDR3 comprises 12 residues. This chain's CDR3 is CASSLVGEKLFF. The CDR3, as DNA: TGTGCCAGCAGTTTGGTGGGGGAAAAACTGTTTTTT. The full variable domain, with the rest looked up from reference TRBV28 and TRBJ1-4, is DVKVTQSSRYLVKRTGEKVFLECVQDMDHENMFWYRQDPGLGLRLIYFSYDVKMKEKGDIPEGYSVSREKKERFSLILESASTNQTSMYLCASSLVGEKLFFGSGTQLSVL.

This clone was seen only a few times. This chain links TRBV4-2 with TRBJ1-1; no clear D. This CDR3 comprises 14 residues. CDR1 and CDR2 (germline): LGHNA, YNFKEQ. V shed 0 bases and J shed 2 bases, with 7 bases lying between them. This chain's CDR3 is CASSQDRINTEAFF. CDR3 nucleotide sequence: TGTGCCAGCAGCCAAGATAGGATCAACACTGAAGCTTTCTTT.

V usage is TRBV28 and J usage is TRBJ2-7; 13 bases are shared with TRBD2. From germline, CDR1 is MDHEN and CDR2 SYDVKM. The CDR3 totals 18 residues. Trimming at V came to 5 bases and at J to 3 bases, leaving 13 bases not matched to a gene. The CDR3 DNA sequence: TGTGCCAGCAGTCTCTTCGCGACTAGCGGGAGGCCTCTCTACGAGCAGTACTTC. Its protein is CASSLFATSGRPLYEQYF. The full variable domain, its missing parts supplied by reference TRBV28 and TRBJ2-7, is DVKVTQSSRYLVKRTGEKVFLECVQDMDHENMFWYRQDPGLGLRLIYFSYDVKMKEKGDIPEGYSVSREKKERFSLILESASTNQTSMYLCASSLFATSGRPLYEQYFGPGTRLTVT.